The T cell receptor beta chain described here comes from a study of siplizumab effects on memory and regulatory T cells. This clone was found once. Some clones are missing from TCRdb's copy, which holds only in-frame ones; the method was immunoSEQ multiplex PCR. This table has about 100,000 clones, about 91% appearing once. Germline assignment: CDR1 SEHNR and CDR2 FQNEAQ (reference sequence). The CDR3 extends over 14 amino acids. Trimming took 2 bases from V and 9 from J, leaving 11 bases between them. This sequence joins TRBV7-9 and TRBJ1-6; D is unresolved. This sequence was found in a human donor in good health. Sequencing was carried out using CD4+ T cells sorted from blood. The CDR3 is CASSLIGYGSPLHF. CDR3 nucleotides: TGTGCCAGCAGCTTAATAGGTTACGGTTCACCCCTCCACTTT. Drawing the rest from reference TRBV7-9 and TRBJ1-6, the complete variable domain is DTGVSQNPRHKITKRGQNVTFRCDPISEHNRLYWYRQTLGQGPEFLTYFQNEAQLEKSRLLSDRFSAERPKGSFSTLEIQRTEQGDSAMYLCASSLIGYGSPLHFGNGTRLTVT.